This passage covers 32 T cell receptor beta chains from one sample sequenced in a study of blood T cell repertoires in COVID-19. TCRdb's copy holds only in-frame clones and misses some; the assay was immunoSEQ multiplex PCR. Of about 100,000 clones in the sample, around four fifths were seen once. Input material: peripheral blood. All receptors derive from a man between 50 and 59 years old with active or convalescent COVID-19.

This clone has only a few counts. The genes are TRBV10-3 and TRBJ1-5; TRBD1 might be the D (5 bases). The length of the CDR3 is 14 residues. V lost 0 bases, J lost 5 bases, and 8 bases lay in between. Per the germline V gene, CDR1 is ENHRY and CDR2 is SYGVKD. CDR3 bases: TGTGCCATCAGTGAGTCGACGGGGGATCAGCCCCAGCATTTT. Protein sequence: CAISESTGDQPQHF.

The V and J genes are TRBV3-1 (or the pseudogene TRBV3-2) and TRBJ2-5, with 7 bases aligning to TRBD2. CDR1 is LGHDT and CDR2 is YNNKEL in the germline V gene (reference sequence). V lost 1 base and J lost 5; bases outside the gene matches: 10. This CDR3 is 16 amino acids long. The CDR3 DNA sequence: TGTGCCAGCAGCCAAGGGCGCAGCCTCGGGGGGGAGACCCAGTACTTC. Translated: CASSQGRSLGGETQYF.

This chain uses TRBV6-5 with TRBJ1-3; weak D call: TRBD1 (5 bases). The CDR3 contains 14 residues. Trimming left V 8 bases short and J 2 bases short, with 13 bases between. Looked up from germline, CDR1 is MNHEY and CDR2 is SVGAGI. The CDR3 sequence is CASGPAGAGNTIYF. DNA of the CDR3: TGTGCCAGCGGGCCCGCGGGGGCTGGAAACACCATATATTTT.

The J gene is TRBJ1-2, the V gene TRBV6-5, with unresolved D. Trimming left V 7 bases short and J 4 bases short, with 19 bases between. Germline V lookup: CDR1 MNHEY, CDR2 SVGAGI. The CDR3 sequence is 15 residues long. The CDR3 bases are TGTGCCAGCAATAGGGAGGGAGGTCTGGGCTATGGCTACACCTTC. Amino acids: CASNREGGLGYGYTF.

This chain joins TRBV3-1 (or the pseudogene TRBV3-2) and TRBJ1-3; no firm D call. Germline V gene data show CDR1 as LGHDT and CDR2 as YNNKEL (reference sequence). The CDR3 is made up of 15 amino acids. Trimming took off 5 bases at V and 0 bases at J, with 11 bases between the two ends. The CDR3 loop reads CASSAPSDSGNTIYF. The CDR3, as DNA: TGTGCCAGCAGCGCCCCGTCAGACTCTGGAAACACCATATATTTT.

This rearrangement joins TRBV29-1 to TRBJ1-1; TRBD1 might be the D (5 bases). V gave up 1 base and J gave up 4 bases, with 10 bases separating them. Germline V gene sequence: CDR1 SQVTM, CDR2 ANQGSEA. The CDR3 length is 13 residues. CDR3 DNA: TGCAGCGTTGAAGCCCCCGGGGGCACTGAAGCTTTCTTT. This codes for CSVEAPGGTEAFF.

With respect to this clone: The sample carries other DNA sequences with the same CDR3. The V and J genes are TRBV3-1 (or the pseudogene TRBV3-2) and TRBJ1-1, with unresolved D. The germline CDR1 and CDR2 sequences are LGHDT and YNNKEL (reference sequence). The V gene lost 1 base and the J gene lost 5 bases, with 8 bases spanning the gap. The CDR3 has 13 residues. Here the CDR3 DNA reads TGTGCCAGCAGCCAAGGTGCGGGAACTGAAGCTTTCTTT. This sequence encodes CASSQGAGTEAFF.

The chain couples TRBV6-1 to TRBJ1-4; D not resolved. Deletions cut 2 bases from V and 7 bases from J, with 11 bases between. Looked up from germline, CDR1 is MNHNS and CDR2 is SASEGT. The length of the CDR3 is 14 residues. The CDR3 loop is CASSEIAGGEKLFF. CDR3 nucleotides: TGTGCCAGCAGTGAAATAGCGGGAGGTGAAAAACTGTTTTTT.

This clone was observed a few times. The chain uses TRBV11-2 and TRBJ2-7, with D maybe TRBD1 (6 bases). V was pared by 5 bases and J by 4 bases, with 18 bases between. The germline V gene has CDR1 SGHAT and CDR2 FQNNGV. CDR3 size: 15 residues. The CDR3 sequence is CASSPPTGMVYEQYF. CDR3 nucleotide sequence: TGTGCCAGCAGCCCCCCTACAGGGATGGTATACGAGCAGTACTTC.

The chain joins TRBV9 to TRBJ2-1, with D possibly being TRBD2 (5 bases). The germline gives CDR1 SGDLS, CDR2 YYNGEE. The CDR3 spans 13 residues. The V and J ends lost 3 bases and 3 bases respectively, with 7 bases between them. CDR3 region: CASSAGLYNEQFF. CDR3 DNA sequence: TGTGCCAGCAGCGCCGGACTCTACAATGAGCAGTTCTTC.

The chain joins TRBV24-1 to TRBJ2-1; D is perhaps TRBD2 (6 bases). This CDR3 has 15 residues. Looked up from germline, CDR1 is KGHDR and CDR2 is SFDVKD. Trimming pared 4 bases from V and 9 bases from J, leaving 18 bases between. The CDR3 is CATSDNGSGEGEQFF. The CDR3 nucleotides are TGTGCCACCAGTGACAACGGGTCGGGGGAAGGTGAGCAGTTCTTC.

This clone came up a few times. The chain uses TRBV30 and TRBJ2-7; a weak D match, TRBD1 (5 bases). CDR1 is GTSNPN and CDR2 is SVGIG in the germline V gene (reference sequence). Trimming left V 0 bases short and J 6 bases short, with 18 bases between. The CDR3 contains 15 residues. CDR3 loop: CAWSVGGSVGAEQYF. The CDR3 region has the DNA TGTGCCTGGAGTGTTGGTGGAAGCGTTGGGGCCGAGCAGTACTTC.

CDR3 protein: CASSQVGDNEQFF. The CDR3 DNA reads as TGTGCCAGCAGCCAAGTGGGCGACAATGAGCAGTTCTTC. The chain is built from TRBV4-2 and TRBJ2-1; D unresolved. Per the germline V gene, CDR1 is LGHNA and CDR2 is YNFKEQ. Trimming pared 1 base from V and 5 bases from J, leaving 6 bases between. This CDR3 has 13 amino acids.

This clone showed up just a few times. The CDR3 sequence is CAWSVQDYNSPLHF. In nucleotides, the CDR3 is TGTGCCTGGAGTGTACAGGACTATAATTCACCCCTCCACTTT. The chain carries TRBV30 and TRBJ1-6, with D possibly being TRBD1 (5 bases). Germline V gives CDR1 GTSNPN, CDR2 SVGIG (reference sequence). The CDR3 is made up of 14 amino acids. Trimming left V 0 bases short and J 3 bases short, with 6 bases between.

The sample holds a few counts of this clone. V is TRBV27 and J is TRBJ1-1; 8 bases map to TRBD1. The CDR3 totals 15 residues. CDR1 is MNHEY and CDR2 is SMNVEV in the germline V gene (reference sequence). V lost 5 bases to trimming and J lost 6 bases; unmatched junction nucleotides: 11. The CDR3 bases are TGTGCCAGCAGTACCCCCGGGACAGGTTTAGCTGAAGCTTTCTTT. It encodes CASSTPGTGLAEAFF.

The chain combines TRBV20-1 with TRBJ1-4; 9 bases are shared with TRBD1. With 3 bases clipped from V and 8 bases from J, the junction kept 19 bases outside the gene matches. Germline V gives CDR1 DFQATT, CDR2 SNEGSKA (reference sequence). The CDR3 consists of 18 residues. CDR3 loop: CSASNPGTGSNGREKLFF. Here the CDR3 DNA reads TGCAGTGCTAGTAACCCCGGGACAGGGAGTAATGGGAGGGAAAAACTGTTTTTT.

The V and J genes are TRBV3-1 (or the pseudogene TRBV3-2) and TRBJ2-5; 10 nucleotides agree with TRBD2. Losses at the gene ends were 6 bases for V and 2 bases for J; bases not matched to a gene: 3. Per the germline V gene, CDR1 is LGHDT and CDR2 is YNNKEL (reference sequence). The CDR3 is 14 residues long. CDR3 DNA: TGTGCCAGCAGAGGACTAGCGGAACAAGAGACCCAGTACTTC. Amino acids: CASRGLAEQETQYF.

CDR3 loop: CASSSLGANTEAFF. CDR3 nucleotide sequence: TGTGCCAGCAGCTCCCTGGGGGCGAACACTGAAGCTTTCTTT. The chain joins TRBV5-4 to TRBJ1-1; D might be TRBD1 (6 bases). V dropped 3 bases and J dropped 1 base, with 10 bases sitting between them. Germline V lookup: CDR1 SGHNT, CDR2 YYREEE (reference sequence). This CDR3 contains 14 residues.

CDR3 coding DNA: TGTGCCAGCAGGAAACAGGGGGCTACAGATACGCAGTATTTT. Amino acids: CASRKQGATDTQYF. The rearrangement uses TRBV3-1 (or the pseudogene TRBV3-2) and TRBJ2-3; the match to TRBD1 covers 9 bases. Germline assignment: CDR1 LGHDT and CDR2 YNNKEL (reference sequence). The length of the CDR3 is 14 residues. Trimming took 6 bases from V and 3 from J; bases not matched to a gene: 4.

The chain joins TRBV3-1 (or the pseudogene TRBV3-2) to TRBJ2-3, with TRBD2 as a possible D gene (5 bases). The CDR3 is 15 amino acids. In germline, CDR1 is LGHDT, CDR2 YNNKEL (reference sequence). V lost 0 bases and J lost 5, with 12 bases in between. The CDR3 protein is CASSQEIRGLDTQYF. The CDR3 nucleotides read TGTGCCAGCAGCCAAGAAATAAGAGGGTTAGATACGCAGTATTTT.

CDR3 region: CASSRGDRDQETQYF. The CDR3 region has the DNA TGCGCCAGCAGCCGGGGGGACAGGGACCAAGAGACCCAGTACTTC. The rearrangement uses TRBV4-1 and TRBJ2-5, with 9 bases fitting TRBD1. J gave up 0 bases and V 4 bases, and 3 bases lay outside the gene matches. CDR3 size: 15 residues. CDR1 is MGHRA and CDR2 is YSYEKL in the germline V gene.

The rearrangement joins TRBV14 to TRBJ2-1, with a tentative D call TRBD1 (5 bases). Per the germline V gene, CDR1 is SGHDN and CDR2 is FVKESK. The CDR3 consists of 13 residues. V lost 1 base and J 6 bases, leaving 7 bases between the germline ends. The DNA of the CDR3 is TGTGCCAGCAGCCAAGGGCAGGGCAATGAGCAGTTCTTC. It encodes CASSQGQGNEQFF. The full variable domain, completed using reference TRBV14 and TRBJ2-1, is EAGVTQFPSHSVIEKGQTVTLRCDPISGHDNLYWYRRVMGKEIKFLLHFVKESKQDESGMPNNRFLAERTGGTYSTLKVQPAELEDSGVYFCASSQGQGNEQFFGPGTRLTVL.

The V call is TRBV5-6, the J call TRBJ2-7; 8 nucleotides agree with TRBD2. J gave up 1 base and V 4 bases, and 7 bases lay outside the gene matches. This CDR3 is built from 15 residues. In germline, CDR1 is SGHDT, CDR2 YYEEEE. The CDR3 loop is CASSPLAGASYEQYF. The CDR3 coding sequence is TGTGCCAGCAGCCCGCTAGCGGGCGCTTCCTACGAGCAGTACTTC.

V usage is TRBV5-4 and J usage is TRBJ1-6; 10 positions agree with TRBD1. J lost 8 bases, V lost 3 bases, and 2 bases had no gene match. CDR1 SGHNT and CDR2 YYREEE come from the germline V gene (reference sequence). The CDR3 runs 14 residues. The CDR3 coding sequence is TGTGCCAGCAGCTGGGACAGGGGACATTCACCCCTCCACTTT. Its protein is CASSWDRGHSPLHF.

CDR3 nucleotide sequence: TGTGCCAGCAGCAGCCGGGACAGCTATAATTCACCCCTCCACTTT. Amino acid sequence: CASSSRDSYNSPLHF. The chain employs TRBV13 and TRBJ1-6; 7 bases are shared with TRBD1. From germline, CDR1 is PRHDT and CDR2 FYEKMQ (reference sequence). The CDR3 covers 15 residues. V lost 5 bases and J lost 3; bases outside the gene matches: 4.

The chain is built from TRBV5-1 and TRBJ1-2, with unresolved D. Looked up from germline, CDR1 is SGHRS and CDR2 is YFSETQ. V was clipped by 4 bases and J by 3 bases, with 13 bases between them. This CDR3 comprises 14 residues. The CDR3 region is CASSTGGGYYGYTF. CDR3 DNA: TGCGCCAGCAGCACCGGTGGAGGGTACTATGGCTACACCTTC.

The chain combines TRBV5-1 with TRBJ2-7; D is perhaps TRBD1 (6 bases). Between the trimmed V and J ends, which lost 0 bases and 5 bases, there was a span of 15 bases. The CDR3 contains 15 residues. Germline V gene data show CDR1 as SGHRS and CDR2 as YFSETQ. The CDR3 here is CASSLDHRVENEQYF. In DNA, the CDR3 is TGCGCCAGCAGCTTGGACCACAGGGTAGAGAACGAGCAGTACTTC.

This clone was observed a single time. CDR3 nucleotide sequence: TGCGCCAGCAGCCAAGATGGGTCCGGGGATGAGCAGTTCTTC. This gives the protein CASSQDGSGDEQFF. This chain joins TRBV4-1 and TRBJ2-1; a possible D gene is TRBD2 (5 bases). This CDR3 contains 14 residues. Germline CDR1 is MGHRA and CDR2 is YSYEKL. Trimming cost V 0 bases and J 8 bases, with 11 bases left between them.

V gene TRBV5-1 combines with J gene TRBJ2-6; 8 nucleotides match TRBD1. CDR3 length: 18 residues. V was clipped by 2 bases and J by 2 bases; unmatched bases: 9. Looked up from germline, CDR1 is SGHRS and CDR2 is YFSETQ. The CDR3 sequence is CASSFSPSGGAGANVLTF. The DNA for the CDR3 is TGCGCCAGCAGCTTTAGTCCATCAGGGGGCGCTGGGGCCAACGTCCTGACTTTC.

The chain is built from TRBV9 and TRBJ2-7, with TRBD2 identical over 9 bases. Germline-derived CDR1 and CDR2 are SGDLS and YYNGEE. Trimming at V came to 4 bases and at J to 4 bases, leaving 6 bases not matched to a gene. This CDR3 has 14 residues. The CDR3: CASSPGLASYEQYF. CDR3 nucleotide sequence: TGTGCCAGCAGCCCGGGACTAGCTTCGTACGAGCAGTACTTC.

The chain has TRBV10-3 and TRBJ2-7; 14 bases are a match to TRBD2. The CDR3 extends over 18 amino acids. Germline CDR1 and CDR2: ENHRY and SYGVKD. V lost 1 base to trimming and J lost 4 bases; unmatched junction nucleotides: 9. The CDR3 sequence: CAISELGTSGRLSYEQYF. The CDR3 DNA reads TGTGCCATCAGTGAGTTGGGGACTAGCGGGAGATTAAGTTACGAGCAGTACTTC.

The chain uses TRBV5-6 and TRBJ1-3, with D uncertain. The CDR3 runs to 17 residues. Trimming pared 0 bases from V and 7 bases from J, leaving 20 bases between. CDR1 SGHDT and CDR2 YYEEEE come from the germline V gene. The CDR3 loop is CASSLAFRIPVENTIYF. The CDR3 nucleotides are TGTGCCAGCAGCTTGGCGTTCAGGATACCGGTCGAGAACACCATATATTTT.